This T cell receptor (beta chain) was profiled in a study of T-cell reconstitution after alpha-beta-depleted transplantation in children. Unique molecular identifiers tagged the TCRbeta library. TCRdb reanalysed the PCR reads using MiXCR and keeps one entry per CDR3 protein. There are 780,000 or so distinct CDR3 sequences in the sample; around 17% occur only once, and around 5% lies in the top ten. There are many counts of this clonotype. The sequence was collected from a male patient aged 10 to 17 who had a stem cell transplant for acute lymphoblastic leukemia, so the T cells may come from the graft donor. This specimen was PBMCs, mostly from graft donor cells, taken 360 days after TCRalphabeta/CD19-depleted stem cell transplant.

In nucleotides, the CDR3 is TGCGCCAGCAGCCTAGGTGACGGAGGCAGCAGGTTCTTC. This translates into CASSLGDGGSRFF. This chain links TRBV5-1 with TRBJ2-1; TRBD2 might be the D (5 bases). The CDR3 loop spans 13 amino acids. Per the germline V gene, CDR1 is SGHRS and CDR2 is YFSETQ. V lost 4 bases and J lost 15, with 20 bases in between.